These 17 T cell receptor beta chains were all obtained from the same sample, sequenced in a study of CD8 T cells in ankylosing spondylitis. These receptors have no known antigen. General observations from the study: A motif of under 10 highly homologous TCR beta variants was seen as apparently characteristic of ankylosing spondylitis blood.

TCRdb passed the 5' RACE reads through MiXCR, listing each CDR3 protein once. The profile shows more than 650,000 distinct CDR3 sequences, roughly 10% of them singletons. Sequences were obtained from blood, either unsorted or a sorted T cell fraction (not recorded which). The source is a male donor with ankylosing spondylitis.

This clonotype was found a few times. This sequence joins TRBV20-1 and TRBJ2-5; D is perhaps TRBD1 or TRBD2 (6 bases each). The ends were cut back, 4 bases at V and 2 bases at J, with 11 bases in the middle. Germline assignment: CDR1 DFQATT and CDR2 SNEGSKA (reference sequence). CDR3 length: 13 residues. The CDR3 DNA reads TGCAGTGCTAAGGCGGGGACACAAGAGACCCAGTACTTC. Its protein is CSAKAGTQETQYF.

The rearrangement uses TRBV7-6 and TRBJ2-1, with 7 bases lining up with TRBD1. Per the germline V gene, CDR1 is SGHVS and CDR2 is FNYEAQ. CDR3 length equals 15 residues. V trimming: 5 bases; J trimming: 8 bases; junction bases outside the gene matches: 12. The CDR3, as DNA: TGTGCCAGCAGCGCCCCACAGGGGCCATCTGATGAGCAGTTCTTC. This codes for CASSAPQGPSDEQFF.

This rearrangement joins TRBV9 to TRBJ2-7, with D possibly being TRBD1 or TRBD2 (5 bases each). Germline V gene data show CDR1 as SGDLS and CDR2 as YYNGEE. Trimming shortened V by 2 bases and J by 2 bases, and 14 bases separated the two germline ends. This CDR3 has 15 residues. The CDR3 loop is CASSVSWDRTYEQYF. In DNA, the CDR3 is TGTGCCAGCAGCGTTAGTTGGGACCGCACCTACGAGCAGTACTTC. The whole variable domain, filled in from reference TRBV9 and TRBJ2-7, reads DSGVTQTPKHLITATGQRVTLRCSPRSGDLSVYWYQQSLDQGLQFLIQYYNGEERAKGNILERFSAQQFPDLHSELNLSSLELGDSALYFCASSVSWDRTYEQYFGPGTRLTVT.

The chain recombines TRBV4-2 with TRBJ2-7, with 7 positions matching TRBD2. The V gene's germline CDR1 is LGHNA and CDR2 YNFKEQ. The junction had 1 base not matched to a gene; V was cut back by 1 base and J by 1 base. The CDR3 length is 14 residues. This CDR3 reads CASSQGGGSYEQYF. The DNA for the CDR3 is TGTGCCAGCAGCCAAGGGGGGGGGTCCTACGAGCAGTACTTC.

This clonotype turned up a few times. The chain employs TRBV18 and TRBJ2-1, with 8 bases matching TRBD1. The V and J ends lost 2 bases and 8 bases, in that order; junction bases with no gene match: 14. CDR1 and CDR2 from the germline V gene are KGHSH and LQKENI. The CDR3 has 17 amino acids. CDR3 loop: CASSPSLTRTGRDEQFF. DNA of the CDR3: TGTGCCAGCTCACCAAGTTTAACTAGGACAGGGCGAGATGAGCAGTTCTTC.

This clonotype was counted only a few times. The gene calls are TRBV18 and TRBJ2-7; 7 nucleotides agree with TRBD2. Germline trimming cut 2 bases from V and 1 base from J; bases unmatched to any gene: 5. CDR1 is KGHSH and CDR2 is LQKENI in the germline V gene. The CDR3 is 15 amino acids. DNA for the CDR3: TGTGCCAGCTCACCAGCGGGGGACTTATCCTACGAGCAGTACTTC. Translation gives CASSPAGDLSYEQYF.

This sequence joins TRBV5-6 and TRBJ1-2; possible D gene TRBD1, 5 bases. With 2 bases removed from V and 0 bases from J, the gap between germline ends came to 11 bases. Germline V gene sequence: CDR1 SGHDT, CDR2 YYEEEE. The CDR3 sequence is 15 residues long. The chain's CDR3 is CASSFDPTANYGYTF. The CDR3 DNA sequence: TGTGCCAGCAGCTTTGACCCGACAGCTAACTATGGCTACACCTTC.

The V call is TRBV7-6, the J call TRBJ2-2; tentative D call: TRBD2 (5 bases). Trimming removed 7 bases at V and 0 bases at J, with 9 bases between. Germline lookup yields CDR1 SGHVS and CDR2 FNYEAQ. CDR3 length: 14 residues. As DNA, the CDR3 is TGTGCCAGCACCCGGACTCCGAACACCGGGGAGCTGTTTTTT. Encoded protein: CASTRTPNTGELFF.

This clonotype showed up many times. The chain links TRBV20-1 to TRBJ1-4, with D tentatively TRBD1 (6 bases). Between the trimmed V and J ends, which lost 6 bases and 8 bases, there was a span of 16 bases. This CDR3 has 13 amino acids. CDR1 is DFQATT and CDR2 is SNEGSKA in the germline V gene (reference sequence). The CDR3 reads CSANGQLGEKLFF. As DNA, the CDR3 is TGCAGTGCAAATGGACAGCTCGGGGAAAAACTGTTTTTT.

This clonotype has ten or more counts. The chain combines TRBV29-1 with TRBJ2-7, with D possibly matching TRBD2 (7 bases). Trimming removed 2 bases at V and 2 bases at J, with 13 bases between. There are 14 residues in the CDR3. The germline V gene has CDR1 SQVTM and CDR2 ANQGSEA. The CDR3 region has the DNA TGCAGCGTTGAAAACAGGGAGGGTACCTACGAGCAGTACTTC. It specifies CSVENREGTYEQYF.

CDR3 nucleotide sequence: TGTGCCATCAGTGATCCGGGACAGGGAGCCTACAATGAGCAGTTCTTC. Translating it yields CAISDPGQGAYNEQFF. The chain employs TRBV10-3 and TRBJ2-1; 9 bases agree with TRBD1. CDR1 and CDR2 (germline): ENHRY, SYGVKD. The length of the CDR3 is 16 residues. The trim removed 3 bases at V and 2 bases at J, leaving 5 bases unmatched.

The chain employs TRBV7-2 and TRBJ2-5, with TRBD2 matching over 13 bases. The germline CDR1 and CDR2 sequences are SGHTA and FQGNSA. J was trimmed by 5 bases and V by 5 bases; bases with no gene match: 5. The CDR3 sequence is 15 residues long. The CDR3 reads CASSRRTSGSETQYF. In DNA, the CDR3 is TGTGCCAGCAGCCGCCGGACTAGCGGGAGCGAGACCCAGTACTTC.

The V call is TRBV5-6, the J call TRBJ2-2; D remains unclear. With 1 base removed from V and 3 bases from J, the gap between germline ends came to 13 bases. The CDR3 is 16 residues long. The V gene's germline CDR1 is SGHDT and CDR2 YYEEEE. CDR3: CASSLLGTSHTGELFF. The CDR3 coding sequence is TGTGCCAGCAGCTTGTTGGGTACATCCCACACCGGGGAGCTGTTTTTT.

J is TRBJ2-7 and V is TRBV11-2, with TRBD2 matching 8 bases. The CDR3 totals 13 residues. CDR1 SGHAT and CDR2 FQNNGV come from the germline V gene. Trimming took 6 bases from V and 5 from J; bases not matched to a gene: 6. CDR3 region: CASRSGGLDEQYF. DNA of the CDR3: TGTGCCAGCAGGTCGGGAGGGCTCGACGAGCAGTACTTC.

This clonotype was counted a few times. The chain uses TRBV28 and TRBJ1-4; D might be TRBD1 (6 bases). The germline gives CDR1 MDHEN, CDR2 SYDVKM. This CDR3 region has 14 residues. V shed 2 bases and J shed 8 bases, with 12 bases lying between them. The CDR3, as DNA: TGTGCCAGCAGTTTAACCAGGGGAAGGGAAAAACTGTTTTTT. The encoded protein is CASSLTRGREKLFF.

This clonotype was picked up a small number of times. This rearrangement joins TRBV7-9 to TRBJ2-7; 8 nucleotides agree with TRBD2. The length of the CDR3 is 12 residues. V lost 7 bases, J lost 6 bases, and 5 bases stayed unmatched. Germline CDR1 is SEHNR and CDR2 is FQNEAQ (reference sequence). The CDR3 DNA follows: TGTGCCAGCAACTCTCGGGGGGGCGAGCAGTACTTC. Translated: CASNSRGGEQYF.

The V gene is TRBV28, the J gene TRBJ1-4, with unresolved D. The germline V and J ends were trimmed by 8 bases and 5 bases, with 9 bases remaining between them. The CDR3 is 12 residues long. The germline gives CDR1 MDHEN, CDR2 SYDVKM. CDR3 coding DNA: TGTGCCAGCGGCGATCGCAATGAAAAACTGTTTTTT. This sequence encodes CASGDRNEKLFF.